This is a list of T cell receptor beta chains from one sample in a study of T cell changes during pregnancy in multiple sclerosis. Repertoires were generated with immunoSEQ multiplex PCR, while TCRdb's copy carries only in-frame clones and drops some. In the table there are about 46,000 clones, approximately 91% of which are singletons. Material: CD8+ T cells from peripheral blood mononuclear cells, obtained after pregnancy. The source is a female donor with multiple sclerosis, enrolled in a pregnancy study. Both conserved end residues are part of each CDR3. The order of the fields is V gene, clone size, J gene, D gene, CDR3 DNA, CDR3 protein. The D gene is left open where the match is weak. Expanded clones get a size class; other rows say once, few or many, or leave the size out.

TRBV27	NA	TRBJ2-3	TRBD1	TGTGCCAGCAGTCCGACAGGGGCTAGCACAGATACGCAGTATTTT	CASSPTGASTDTQYF
TRBV5-4	NA	TRBJ1-2	TRBD1	TGTGCCAGCAGCTTGGGGAAGGGGGCTCTACGATCTTATGGCTACACCTTC	CASSLGKGALRSYGYTF
TRBV9	NA	TRBJ1-5	NA	TGTGCCAGCAGCGTTGCTGGGTTAGCGGGGCAGCCCCAGCATTTT	CASSVAGLAGQPQHF
TRBV6-1	NA	TRBJ2-7	NA	TGTGCCAGCCTGGGCACCTCCTACGAGCAGTACTTC	CASLGTSYEQYF
TRBV7-9	NA	TRBJ1-3	NA	TGTGCCAGCAGCTTTGAACAGCGAAACACCATATATTTT	CASSFEQRNTIYF
TRBV6-6	NA	TRBJ2-7	NA	TGTGCCAGCAGTTACTCGTCCAGGAAGCAGTACTTC	CASSYSSRKQYF
TRBV6-6	NA	TRBJ2-7	NA	TGTGCCAGCAGTCCCGCCGGTCATTTCTACGAGCAGTACTTC	CASSPAGHFYEQYF
TRBV4-1	few	TRBJ2-2	TRBD2	TGCGCCAGCAGCGCCAGCGGGGGGCACACCGGGGAGCTGTTTTTT	CASSASGGHTGELFF
TRBV27	NA	TRBJ2-4	NA	TGTGCCAGCAGTTTATGGTCGGGAGCCAAAAACATTCAGTACTTC	CASSLWSGAKNIQYF
TRBV4-2	NA	TRBJ2-7	NA	TGTGCCAGCAGCCAAGGGTTACAGCTCTACGAGCAGTACTTC	CASSQGLQLYEQYF
TRBV7-8	NA	TRBJ1-3	NA	TGTGCCAGCAGCTTAAGGACAGTTGGAAACACCATATATTTT	CASSLRTVGNTIYF
TRBV23-1	NA	TRBJ1-1	NA	TGCGCCAGCAGTCAGCCGCAGGGGAAAGCTTTCTTT	CASSQPQGKAFF
TRBV5-6	NA	TRBJ2-1	TRBD2	TGTGCCAGCAGCTCCAGGACTAGCGGGGGGGTCGGTGAGCAGTTCTTC	CASSSRTSGGVGEQFF
TRBV27	NA	TRBJ2-7	NA	TGTGCCAGCAGTTTTCTTGGCAGGTTGCGAAACGAGCAGTACTTC	CASSFLGRLRNEQYF
TRBV30	NA	TRBJ2-1	NA	TGTGCCTGGAGCTCAGAGCCGGGTTACAATGAGCAGTTCTTC	CAWSSEPGYNEQFF
TRBV14	NA	TRBJ1-2	TRBD1	TGTGCCAGCAGCCAAAAGACAGGGGGTTACTCCCATGGCTACACCTTC	CASSQKTGGYSHGYTF
TRBV19	NA	TRBJ1-1	TRBD1	TGTGCCAGTACCCCGACAGGGGACACTGAAGCTTTCTTT	CASTPTGDTEAFF
TRBV6-5	NA	TRBJ2-7	TRBD1	TGTGCCAGCAGTTACTCGCAGGGGGCGCCTCGGGAGCAGTACTTC	CASSYSQGAPREQYF
TRBV5-8	NA	TRBJ2-3	TRBD1	TGTGCCAGCAGCCCCGGACAGGGGATCGGCACAGATACGCAGTATTTT	CASSPGQGIGTDTQYF
TRBV5-6	NA	TRBJ2-3	TRBD2	TGTGCCAGCAGCTTGGAGTTAGCGGGAGAAGATACGCAGTATTTT	CASSLELAGEDTQYF
TRBV5-6	NA	TRBJ1-4	NA	TGTGCCAGCAGCCCCCCGGGTTCGGAAAAACTGTTTTTT	CASSPPGSEKLFF
TRBV4-2	NA	TRBJ2-5	NA	TGTGCCAGCAGCCAAGAGCTACCGGGACTGATCCAAGAGACCCAGTACTTC	CASSQELPGLIQETQYF
TRBV27	NA	TRBJ1-4	TRBD1	TGTGCCAGCAGCGGACAGGTTACTGAAAAACTGTTTTTT	CASSGQVTEKLFF
TRBV29-1	NA	TRBJ1-2	NA	TGCAGCGTTGGGGACAAGGGTGGCTACACCTTC	CSVGDKGGYTF
TRBV7-9	once	TRBJ2-3	TRBD2	TGTGCCAGCTTTTCTACTAGCGACACAGATACGCAGTATTTT	CASFSTSDTDTQYF
TRBV27	NA	TRBJ1-1	NA	TGTGCCAGCCGAGTTGGACAGTTCACTGAAGCTTTCTTT	CASRVGQFTEAFF
TRBV7-6	NA	TRBJ1-2	TRBD1	TGTGCCAGCAGCTTAGAGACAGGGGTTGGCCTCTATGGCTACACCTTC	CASSLETGVGLYGYTF
TRBV7-6	NA	TRBJ1-2	NA	TGTGCCAGCAGCTTAGCGGGCCGGGGTTCTGGCTACACCTTC	CASSLAGRGSGYTF
TRBV9	NA	TRBJ2-7	NA	TGTGCCAGCAGCCCCCTGGGGGACACGGTGACCTACGAGCAGTACTTC	CASSPLGDTVTYEQYF
TRBV9	few	TRBJ1-1	NA	TGTGCCAGCAGCACTAGGACTGAAGCTTTCTTT	CASSTRTEAFF
TRBV7-6	NA	TRBJ1-1	TRBD1	TGTGCCAGCAGCTTATGGGGGGGGACAGGGGCAAGGATGAACACTGAAGCTTTCTTT	CASSLWGGTGARMNTEAFF
TRBV6-5	NA	TRBJ2-7	NA	TGTGCCAGCAGCAGTAGCGTCTCCTACGAGCAGTACTTC	CASSSSVSYEQYF
TRBV9	NA	TRBJ2-3	NA	TGTGCCAGCAGCTCTTCAGGGAGGCAGGGAACGCAGTATTTT	CASSSSGRQGTQYF
TRBV7-2	NA	TRBJ1-5	TRBD1	TGTGCCAGCAGCATCGTGACAGGGGGTAGCAATCAGCCCCAGCATTTT	CASSIVTGGSNQPQHF
TRBV5-6	once	TRBJ2-7	NA	TGTGCCAGCAGCCAGGTCATCCCGTCATACGAGCAGTACTTC	CASSQVIPSYEQYF
TRBV5-6	NA	TRBJ2-7	NA	TGTGCCAGCAGCAGATCGGGACACCTAGACTACGAGCAGTACTTC	CASSRSGHLDYEQYF
TRBV28	NA	TRBJ2-5	NA	TGTGCCAGCCGTGGGACTCTAGGAGAGACCCAGTACTTC	CASRGTLGETQYF
TRBV6-5	NA	TRBJ1-2	TRBD1	TGTGCCAGCAGTCCCCAGGGGGCCGGAGGCTACACCTTC	CASSPQGAGGYTF
TRBV19	NA	TRBJ2-2	TRBD1	TGTGCCAGTAGTATTCTTGGACAGGGGCCCACCGGGGAGCTGTTTTTT	CASSILGQGPTGELFF
TRBV18	NA	TRBJ1-4	NA	TGTGCCAGCTCACCACCGGGAGTTAGCAATGAAAAACTGTTTTTT	CASSPPGVSNEKLFF
TRBV5-4	NA	TRBJ1-1	NA	TGTGCCAGCAGCTTAGGAGACAGGAACACTGAAGCTTTCTTT	CASSLGDRNTEAFF
TRBV15	once	TRBJ1-4	TRBD1	TGTGCCACCAGCAGCGGGACAGGGGGCTCTGAAAAACTGTTTTTT	CATSSGTGGSEKLFF
TRBV7-9	NA	TRBJ2-7	TRBD2	TGTGCCAGCAGCGTCGGACTAGGTTCCTCCGCCGAGCAGTACTTC	CASSVGLGSSAEQYF
TRBV27	once	TRBJ1-2	TRBD1	TGTGCCAGCAGTCGACAGGGGCTAGCTAACTATGGCTACACCTTC	CASSRQGLANYGYTF
TRBV9	NA	TRBJ1-4	NA	TGTGCCAGCAGCGTAGAAGGGGGACACGAAAAACTGTTTTTT	CASSVEGGHEKLFF
TRBV4-1	few	TRBJ1-1	TRBD1	TGCGCCAGCAGCCAAGACAGGGGGGCTGGCACTGAAGCTTTCTTT	CASSQDRGAGTEAFF
TRBV10-1	NA	TRBJ1-6	TRBD1	TGCGCCAGCGGACAGGATAATTCACCCCTCCACTTT	CASGQDNSPLHF
TRBV6-5	NA	TRBJ1-1	NA	TGTGCCAGCTCCGAAGCGGGCCGAGATGAAGCTTTCTTT	CASSEAGRDEAFF
TRBV4-1	NA	TRBJ2-2	TRBD2	TGCGCCAGCAGCCAAGAAGAAGCGGGAGGCACCGGGGAGCTGTTTTTT	CASSQEEAGGTGELFF
TRBV28	few	TRBJ1-2	TRBD1	TGTGCCAGCAGTTTCCTTGGACAGGGCGGTGGCTACACCTTC	CASSFLGQGGGYTF
TRBV19	NA	TRBJ1-1	NA	TGTGCCAGTAGCGGTTGGGAGATGCCCATTGAAGCTTTCTTT	CASSGWEMPIEAFF
TRBV7-2	once	TRBJ2-7	NA	TGTGCCAGCAGCTTTACGGGTATAAACGAGCAGTACTTC	CASSFTGINEQYF
TRBV9	once	TRBJ2-1	TRBD2	TGTGCCAGCAGCGATACTAGCGGTACCTACAATGAGCAGTTCTTC	CASSDTSGTYNEQFF
TRBV4-3	NA	TRBJ1-4	NA	TGCGCCAGCAGCCGGTCAGGGAAGGCAACTAATGAAAAACTGTTTTTT	CASSRSGKATNEKLFF
TRBV5-4	NA	TRBJ2-3	NA	TGTGCCAGCAGCTTAGGAGCGAGCACAGATACGCAGTATTTT	CASSLGASTDTQYF
TRBV19	NA	TRBJ2-7	TRBD2	TGTGCCAGTAGTGCGGGACTAGCGGCCGAATACGAGCAGTACTTC	CASSAGLAAEYEQYF
TRBV7-6	few	TRBJ1-1	NA	TGTGCCAGCAGCCCGGGGGTGGGCACTGAAGCTTTCTTT	CASSPGVGTEAFF
TRBV7-7	NA	TRBJ2-5	NA	TGTGCCAGCAGCTTAGATCCGGGTGAGGAGACCCAGTACTTC	CASSLDPGEETQYF
TRBV5-4	NA	TRBJ2-2	TRBD1	TGTGCCAGCAGCCCGGGACAGGGGGCTGCCGGGGAGCTGTTTTTT	CASSPGQGAAGELFF